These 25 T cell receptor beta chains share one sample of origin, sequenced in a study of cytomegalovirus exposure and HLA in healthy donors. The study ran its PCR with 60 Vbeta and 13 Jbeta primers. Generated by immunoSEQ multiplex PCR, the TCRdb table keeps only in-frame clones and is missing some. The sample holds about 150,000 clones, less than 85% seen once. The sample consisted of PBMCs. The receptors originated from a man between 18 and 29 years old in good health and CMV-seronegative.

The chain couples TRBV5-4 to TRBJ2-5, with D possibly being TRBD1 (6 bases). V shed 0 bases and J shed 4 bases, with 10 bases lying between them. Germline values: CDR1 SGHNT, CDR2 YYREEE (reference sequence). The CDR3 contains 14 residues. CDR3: CASSLGQGRETQYF. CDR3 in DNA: TGTGCCAGCAGCTTGGGGCAGGGGAGAGAGACCCAGTACTTC.

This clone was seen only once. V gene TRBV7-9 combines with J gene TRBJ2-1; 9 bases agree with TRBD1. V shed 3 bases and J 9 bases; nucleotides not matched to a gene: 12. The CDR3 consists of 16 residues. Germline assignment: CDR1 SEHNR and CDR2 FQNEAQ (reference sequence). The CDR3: CASSFNRGRSRGEQFF. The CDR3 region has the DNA TGTGCCAGCAGCTTCAACAGGGGGCGGTCGCGGGGTGAGCAGTTCTTC.

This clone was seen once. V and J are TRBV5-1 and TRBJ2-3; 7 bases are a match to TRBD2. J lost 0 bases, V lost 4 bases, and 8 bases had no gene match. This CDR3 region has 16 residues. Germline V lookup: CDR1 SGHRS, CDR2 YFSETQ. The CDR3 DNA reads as TGCGCCAGCAGCACCCTGCGGGAGCTAAGCACAGATACGCAGTATTTT. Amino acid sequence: CASSTLRELSTDTQYF.

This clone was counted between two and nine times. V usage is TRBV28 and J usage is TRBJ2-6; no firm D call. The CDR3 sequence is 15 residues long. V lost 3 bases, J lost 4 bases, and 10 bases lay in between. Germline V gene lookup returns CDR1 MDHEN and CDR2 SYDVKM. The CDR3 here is CASSFSGLGANVLTF. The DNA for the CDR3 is TGTGCCAGCAGTTTCAGTGGGCTCGGGGCCAACGTCCTGACTTTC.

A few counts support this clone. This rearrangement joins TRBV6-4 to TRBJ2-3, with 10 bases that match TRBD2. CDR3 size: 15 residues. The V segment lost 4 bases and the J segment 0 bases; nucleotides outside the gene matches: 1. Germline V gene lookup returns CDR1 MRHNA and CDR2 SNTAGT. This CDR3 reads CASSVTSGSTDTQYF. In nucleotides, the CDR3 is TGTGCCAGCAGTGTGACTAGCGGGAGCACAGATACGCAGTATTTT.

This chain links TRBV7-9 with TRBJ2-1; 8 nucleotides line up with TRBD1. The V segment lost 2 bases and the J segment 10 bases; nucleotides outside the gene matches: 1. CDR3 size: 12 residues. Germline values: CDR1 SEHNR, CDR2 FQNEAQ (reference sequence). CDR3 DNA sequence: TGTGCCAGCAGCTTAAACAGGGGGGAGCAGTTCTTC. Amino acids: CASSLNRGEQFF. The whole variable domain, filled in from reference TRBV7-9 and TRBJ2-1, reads DTGVSQNPRHKITKRGQNVTFRCDPISEHNRLYWYRQTLGQGPEFLTYFQNEAQLEKSRLLSDRFSAERPKGSFSTLEIQRTEQGDSAMYLCASSLNRGEQFFGPGTRLTVL.

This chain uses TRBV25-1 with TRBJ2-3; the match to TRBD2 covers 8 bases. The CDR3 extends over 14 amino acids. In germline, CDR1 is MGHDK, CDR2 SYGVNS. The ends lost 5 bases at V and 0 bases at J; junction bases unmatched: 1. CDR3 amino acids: CASSLAGSTDTQYF. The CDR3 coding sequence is TGTGCCAGCAGTCTAGCGGGCAGCACAGATACGCAGTATTTT.

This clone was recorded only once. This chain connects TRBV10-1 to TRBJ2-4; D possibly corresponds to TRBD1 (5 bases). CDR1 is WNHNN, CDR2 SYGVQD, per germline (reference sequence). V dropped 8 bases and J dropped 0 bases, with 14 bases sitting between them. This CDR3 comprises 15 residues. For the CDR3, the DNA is TGCGCCAGCCACCAGGGCCACCTAGCCAAAAACATTCAGTACTTC. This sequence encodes CASHQGHLAKNIQYF.

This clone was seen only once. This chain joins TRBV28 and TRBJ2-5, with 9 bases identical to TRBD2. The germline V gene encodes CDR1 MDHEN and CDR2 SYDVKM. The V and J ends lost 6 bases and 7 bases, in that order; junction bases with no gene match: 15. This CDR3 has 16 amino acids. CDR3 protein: CASSQTDGLAGTTQYF. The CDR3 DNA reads TGTGCCAGCAGCCAAACGGACGGTCTAGCGGGAACGACCCAGTACTTC.

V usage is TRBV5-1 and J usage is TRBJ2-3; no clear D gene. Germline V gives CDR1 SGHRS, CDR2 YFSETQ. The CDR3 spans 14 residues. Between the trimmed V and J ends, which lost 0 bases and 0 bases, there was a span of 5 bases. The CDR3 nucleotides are TGCGCCAGCAGCTTGGGAGCAAGCACAGATACGCAGTATTTT. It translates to CASSLGASTDTQYF. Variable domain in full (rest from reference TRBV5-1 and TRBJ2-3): KAGVTQTPRYLIKTRGQQVTLSCSPISGHRSVSWYQQTPGQGLQFLFEYFSETQRNKGNFPGRFSGRQFSNSRSEMNVSTLELGDSALYLCASSLGASTDTQYFGPGTRLTVL.

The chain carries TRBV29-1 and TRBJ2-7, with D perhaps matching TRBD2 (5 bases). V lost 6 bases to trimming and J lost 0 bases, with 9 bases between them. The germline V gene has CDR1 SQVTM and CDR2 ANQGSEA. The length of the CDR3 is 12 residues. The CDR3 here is CSVRRGSYEQYF. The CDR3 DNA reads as TGCAGCGTCCGACGGGGCTCCTACGAGCAGTACTTC.

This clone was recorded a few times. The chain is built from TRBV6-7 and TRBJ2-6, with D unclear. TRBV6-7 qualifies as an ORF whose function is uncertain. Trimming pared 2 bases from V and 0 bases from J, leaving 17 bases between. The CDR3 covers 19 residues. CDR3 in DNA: TGTGCCAGCAGTTACCTGTGCGTCAGCGTAAGCTCTGGGGCCAACGTCCTGACTTTC. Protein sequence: CASSYLCVSVSSGANVLTF.

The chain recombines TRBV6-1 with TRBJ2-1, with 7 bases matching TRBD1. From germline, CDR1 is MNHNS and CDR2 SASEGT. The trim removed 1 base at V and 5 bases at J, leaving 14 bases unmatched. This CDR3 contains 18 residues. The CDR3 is CASSEGWWRTGPHNEQFF. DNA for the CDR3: TGTGCCAGCAGTGAAGGGTGGTGGCGGACAGGCCCGCACAATGAGCAGTTCTTC.

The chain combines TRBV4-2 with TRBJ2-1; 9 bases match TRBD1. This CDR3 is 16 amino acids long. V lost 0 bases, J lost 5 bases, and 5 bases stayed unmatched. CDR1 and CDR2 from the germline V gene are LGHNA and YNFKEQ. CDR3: CASSQEPGQGNNEQFF. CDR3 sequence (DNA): TGTGCCAGCAGCCAAGAACCCGGACAGGGGAACAATGAGCAGTTCTTC.

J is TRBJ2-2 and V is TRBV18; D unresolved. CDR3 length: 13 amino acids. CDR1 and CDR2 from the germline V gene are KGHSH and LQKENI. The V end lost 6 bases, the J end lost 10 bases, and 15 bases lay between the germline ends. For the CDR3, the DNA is TGTGCCAGCTCCCCCTACGTCCAGGAGGAGCTGTTTTTT. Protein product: CASSPYVQEELFF.

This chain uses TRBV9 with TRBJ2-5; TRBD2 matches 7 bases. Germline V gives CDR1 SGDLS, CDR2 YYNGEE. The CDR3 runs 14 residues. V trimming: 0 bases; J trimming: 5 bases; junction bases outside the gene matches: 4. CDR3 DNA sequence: TGTGCCAGCAGCGTAGGTTCGACTAGCGAGACCCAGTACTTC. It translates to CASSVGSTSETQYF.

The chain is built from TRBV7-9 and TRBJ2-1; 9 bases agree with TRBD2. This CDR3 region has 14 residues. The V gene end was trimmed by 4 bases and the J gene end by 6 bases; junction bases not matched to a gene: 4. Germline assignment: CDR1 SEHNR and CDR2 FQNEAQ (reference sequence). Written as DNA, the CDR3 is TGTGCCAGCAGCTACCAGCGGGGGGTCAATGAGCAGTTCTTC. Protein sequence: CASSYQRGVNEQFF. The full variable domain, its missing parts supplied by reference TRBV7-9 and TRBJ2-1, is DTGVSQNPRHKITKRGQNVTFRCDPISEHNRLYWYRQTLGQGPEFLTYFQNEAQLEKSRLLSDRFSAERPKGSFSTLEIQRTEQGDSAMYLCASSYQRGVNEQFFGPGTRLTVL.

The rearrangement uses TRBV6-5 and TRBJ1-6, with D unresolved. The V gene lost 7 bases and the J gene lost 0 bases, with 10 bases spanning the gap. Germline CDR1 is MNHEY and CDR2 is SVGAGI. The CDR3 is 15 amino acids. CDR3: CASNLGVSYNSPLHF. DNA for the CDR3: TGTGCCAGCAACCTGGGAGTCTCCTATAATTCACCCCTCCACTTT.

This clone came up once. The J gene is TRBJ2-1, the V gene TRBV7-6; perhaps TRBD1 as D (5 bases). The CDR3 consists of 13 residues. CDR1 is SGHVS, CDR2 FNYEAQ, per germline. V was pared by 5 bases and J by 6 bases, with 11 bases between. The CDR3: CASSLLGANEQFF. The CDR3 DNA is TGTGCCAGCAGCCTCCTAGGGGCCAATGAGCAGTTCTTC.

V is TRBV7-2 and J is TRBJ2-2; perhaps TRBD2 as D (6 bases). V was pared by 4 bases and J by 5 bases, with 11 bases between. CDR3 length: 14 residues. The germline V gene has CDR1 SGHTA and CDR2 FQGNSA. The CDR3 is CASSSGLLTGELFF. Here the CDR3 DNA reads TGTGCCAGCAGCTCGGGACTTCTTACCGGGGAGCTGTTTTTT.

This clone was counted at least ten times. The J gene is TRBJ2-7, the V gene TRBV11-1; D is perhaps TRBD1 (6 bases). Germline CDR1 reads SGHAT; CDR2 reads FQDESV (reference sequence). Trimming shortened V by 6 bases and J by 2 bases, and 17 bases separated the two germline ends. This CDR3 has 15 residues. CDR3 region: CASSPGTTPTYEQYF. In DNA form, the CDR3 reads TGTGCCAGCAGTCCTGGGACAACTCCTACCTACGAGCAGTACTTC. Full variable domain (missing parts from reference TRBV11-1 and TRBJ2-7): EAEVAQSPRYKITEKSQAVAFWCDPISGHATLYWYRQILGQGPELLVQFQDESVVDDSQLPKDRFSAERLKGVDSTLKIQPAELGDSAMYLCASSPGTTPTYEQYFGPGTRLTVT.

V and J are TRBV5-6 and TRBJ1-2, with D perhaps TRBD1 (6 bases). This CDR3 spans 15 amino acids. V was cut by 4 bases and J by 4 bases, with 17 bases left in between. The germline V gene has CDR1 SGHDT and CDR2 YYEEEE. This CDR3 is CASSAPAGAGYGYTF. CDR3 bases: TGTGCCAGCAGCGCTCCCGCAGGGGCCGGCTATGGCTACACCTTC.

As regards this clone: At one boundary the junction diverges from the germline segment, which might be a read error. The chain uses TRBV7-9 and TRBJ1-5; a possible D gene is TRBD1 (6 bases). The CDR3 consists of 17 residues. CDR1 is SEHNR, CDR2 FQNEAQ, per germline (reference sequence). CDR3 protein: CSSSLGRGGQGNQPQHF. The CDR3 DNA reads TGTTCCAGCAGCTTAGGGAGGGGGGGTCAAGGCAATCAGCCCCAGCATTTT.

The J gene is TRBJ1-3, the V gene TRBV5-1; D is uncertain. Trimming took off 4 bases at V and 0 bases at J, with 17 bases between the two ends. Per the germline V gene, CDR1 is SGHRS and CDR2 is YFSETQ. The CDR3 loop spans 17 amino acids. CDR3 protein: CASSRTTAPSSGNTIYF. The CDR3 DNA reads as TGCGCCAGCAGCCGTACTACTGCTCCAAGCTCTGGAAACACCATATATTTT.

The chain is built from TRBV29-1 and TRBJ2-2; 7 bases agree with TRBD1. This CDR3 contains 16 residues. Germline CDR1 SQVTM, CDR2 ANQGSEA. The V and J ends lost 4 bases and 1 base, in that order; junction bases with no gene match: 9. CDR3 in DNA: TGCAGCGTTGGGGCGGAATGGACAGGGAACACCGGGGAGCTGTTTTTT. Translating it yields CSVGAEWTGNTGELFF.